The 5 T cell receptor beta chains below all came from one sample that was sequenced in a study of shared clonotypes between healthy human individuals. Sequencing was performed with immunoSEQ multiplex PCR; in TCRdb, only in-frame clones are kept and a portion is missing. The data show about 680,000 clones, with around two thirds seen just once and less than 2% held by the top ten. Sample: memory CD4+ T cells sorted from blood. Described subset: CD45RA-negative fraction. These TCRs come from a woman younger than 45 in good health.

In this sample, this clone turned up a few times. CDR3 bases: TGTGCCAGCTGGAGGGGGACAGGGTACTACGAGCAGTACTTC. Translation: CASWRGTGYYEQYF. This chain connects TRBV2 to TRBJ2-7; 9 nucleotides agree with TRBD1. Germline V CDR1 and CDR2: SNHLY, FYNNEI. This CDR3 has 14 residues. The V gene end was trimmed by 8 bases and the J gene end by 3 bases; junction bases not matched to a gene: 8. The entire variable domain, with the rest obtained from reference TRBV2 and TRBJ2-7, is as follows: EPEVTQTPSHQVTQMGQEVILRCVPISNHLYFYWYRQILGQKVEFLVSFYNNEISEKSEIFDDQFSVERPDGSNFTLKIRSTKLEDSAMYFCASWRGTGYYEQYFGPGTRLTVT.

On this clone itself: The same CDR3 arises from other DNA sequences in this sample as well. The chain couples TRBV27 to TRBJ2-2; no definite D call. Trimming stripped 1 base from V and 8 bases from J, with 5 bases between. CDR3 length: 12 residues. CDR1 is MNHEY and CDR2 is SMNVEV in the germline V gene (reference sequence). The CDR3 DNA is TGTGCCAGCAGTTTATTTCCTGGGGAGCTGTTTTTT. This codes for CASSLFPGELFF.

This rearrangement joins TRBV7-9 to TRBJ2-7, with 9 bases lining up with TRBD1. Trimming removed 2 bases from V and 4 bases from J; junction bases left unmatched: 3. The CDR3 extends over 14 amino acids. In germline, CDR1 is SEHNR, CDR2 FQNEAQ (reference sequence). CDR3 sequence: CASSLKDRGYEQYF. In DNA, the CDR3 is TGTGCCAGCAGCTTAAAGGACAGGGGTTACGAGCAGTACTTC.

CDR3 in DNA: TGTGCCAGCAGCTGGGCCGGGACAGGGGGCACTGAAGCTTTCTTT. Translation gives CASSWAGTGGTEAFF. This chain joins TRBV5-4 and TRBJ1-1, with 11 bases lining up with TRBD1. V shed 3 bases and J 4 bases; nucleotides not matched to a gene: 5. The CDR3 length is 15 residues. CDR1 is SGHNT, CDR2 YYREEE, per germline (reference sequence). The variable domain in full, completed from reference TRBV5-4 and TRBJ1-1, reads ETGVTQSPTHLIKTRGQQVTLRCSSQSGHNTVSWYQQALGQGPQFIFQYYREEENGRGNFPPRFSGLQFPNYSSELNVNALELDDSALYLCASSWAGTGGTEAFFGQGTRLTVV.

CDR3 coding DNA: TGTGCCTGGAGCCAAGGGACAGAAGAGACCCAGTACTTC. Encoded protein: CAWSQGTEETQYF. V and J are TRBV30 and TRBJ2-5; the match to TRBD1 covers 7 bases. Germline CDR1 reads GTSNPN; CDR2 reads SVGIG (reference sequence). V lost 3 bases and J lost 3; bases outside the gene matches: 4. The CDR3 totals 13 residues.